The sequence of this T cell receptor (beta chain) was determined in a study of neurological immune-mediated disorders. From the 5' RACE reads, TCRdb called clonotypes with MiXCR, one entry per CDR3 protein. This sample yields 110,000 or so distinct CDR3 sequences, of which about 3.4% are seen a single time; about 1.2% belongs to the top ten. This clonotype was seen ten or more times. The germline V gene encodes CDR1 LGHNA and CDR2 YSLEER. The CDR3 loop spans 17 amino acids. V trimming: 3 bases; J trimming: 7 bases; junction bases outside the gene matches: 11. The sequencing sample was made of PBMCs. The chain recombines TRBV4-3 with TRBJ2-2; 10 bases fit TRBD2. The TCR comes from a woman aged 25-40 years with multiple sclerosis. The CDR3 reads CASSQLLAGDRVGELFF. The CDR3 nucleotides are TGCGCCAGCAGCCAGCTTCTAGCGGGAGATCGGGTCGGGGAGCTGTTTTTT.